These T cell receptor beta chains were read from a single sample in a study of shared clonotypes between healthy human individuals. Some clones are missing from TCRdb's copy, which holds only in-frame ones; the method was immunoSEQ multiplex PCR. The sample contains roughly 1 million clones, approximately 78% of which appear only once. Material for sequencing was memory CD4+ T cells from PBMCs. The receptors derive from a man aged 18 to 30 in good health. Some clones in this sample may be carry-over from other donors' samples. CDR3s include the opening cysteine and the closing phenylalanine or tryptophan. A D gene is named only where the DNA matches it firmly.

>TRBV28|TRBJ2-7|TRBD2
CASSPGLAGHYEQYF
>TRBV7-2|TRBJ2-3|-
CASSLAGTRTDTQYF
>TRBV10-3|TRBJ2-3|-
CAISDPGMGGTDTQYF
>TRBV5-5|TRBJ2-5|-
CASSMTLETQYF
>TRBV7-2|TRBJ1-1|TRBD1
CASSIRQGTMNTEAFF
>TRBV4-3|TRBJ2-2|-
CASGGYGELFF
>TRBV9|TRBJ1-2|-
CASSPRRGSGYGYTF
>TRBV19|TRBJ2-7|-
CASSTYRTAISYEQYF
>TRBV18|TRBJ2-2|-
CASSPLPGRDTGELFF
>TRBV5-1|TRBJ1-4|-
CASSSRGGGTNEKLFF
>TRBV9|TRBJ2-4|-
CASSGDPSWGGDLAKNIQYF
>TRBV7-2|TRBJ1-5|-
CASSLGRNSNQPQHF
>TRBV6-6|TRBJ1-5|-
CASKLDSNQPQHF
>TRBV10-2|TRBJ2-3|-
CASSYTWTEGTQYF
>TRBV19|TRBJ1-1|-
CATATQTAAFF
>TRBV11-2|TRBJ1-1|-
CASSLAGTEAFF
>TRBV4-2|TRBJ1-1|TRBD1
CASSQAQTGGPNTEAFF
>TRBV5-1|TRBJ1-2|TRBD1
CASSLIGQGSSGYTF
>TRBV5-4|TRBJ2-3|TRBD2
CASSQRLAGSLTDTQYF
>TRBV15|TRBJ1-1|-
CATSSRLNTEAFF